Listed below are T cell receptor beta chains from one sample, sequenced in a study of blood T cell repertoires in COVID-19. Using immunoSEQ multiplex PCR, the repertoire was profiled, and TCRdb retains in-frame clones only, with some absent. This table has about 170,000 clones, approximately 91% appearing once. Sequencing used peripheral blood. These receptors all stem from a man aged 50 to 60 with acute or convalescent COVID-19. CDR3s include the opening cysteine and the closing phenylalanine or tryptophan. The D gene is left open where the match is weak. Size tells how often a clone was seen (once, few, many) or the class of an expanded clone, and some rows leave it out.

CDR3 protein: CASSEAAGGGTEAFF
CDR3 DNA: TGTGCCAGCAGTGAAGCGGCAGGGGGCGGGACTGAAGCTTTCTTT
D gene: TRBD1
V gene: TRBV6-1
clone size: .
J gene: TRBJ1-1

CDR3 protein: CASSVDRDDNEQFF
CDR3 DNA: TGTGCCAGCAGCGTAGACAGGGATGACAATGAGCAGTTCTTC
D gene: .
V gene: TRBV9
clone size: .
J gene: TRBJ2-1

CDR3 protein: CASSPRHGTGPYEQYF
CDR3 DNA: TGTGCCAGCTCACCGCGCCACGGGACAGGACCCTACGAGCAGTACTTC
D gene: TRBD1
V gene: TRBV18
clone size: .
J gene: TRBJ2-7

CDR3 protein: CASSATGVGNQPQHF
CDR3 DNA: TGTGCCAGCAGTGCGACAGGGGTTGGCAATCAGCCCCAGCATTTT
D gene: TRBD1
V gene: TRBV2
clone size: .
J gene: TRBJ1-5

CDR3 protein: CATGTGSHEQFF
CDR3 DNA: TGTGCCACCGGAACGGGTTCCCATGAGCAGTTCTTC
D gene: .
V gene: TRBV14
clone size: .
J gene: TRBJ2-1

CDR3 protein: CASSSLVYEQYF
CDR3 DNA: TGTGCCAGCAGCTCCCTAGTCTACGAGCAGTACTTC
D gene: .
V gene: TRBV7-9
clone size: .
J gene: TRBJ2-7

CDR3 protein: CASRTGVYGYTF
CDR3 DNA: TGTGCCAGCAGAACAGGGGTCTATGGCTACACCTTC
D gene: TRBD1
V gene: TRBV2
clone size: .
J gene: TRBJ1-2

CDR3 protein: CASSPGTGGSGYTF
CDR3 DNA: TGTGCCAGCAGCCCGGGGACAGGGGGTTCCGGCTACACCTTC
D gene: TRBD1
V gene: TRBV7-6
clone size: .
J gene: TRBJ1-2

CDR3 protein: CAGCSGRETQYF
CDR3 DNA: TGTGCCGGATGTAGCGGGAGAGAGACCCAGTACTTC
D gene: TRBD2
V gene: TRBV28
clone size: .
J gene: TRBJ2-5

CDR3 protein: CASSLARGEDEKLFF
CDR3 DNA: TGTGCCAGCAGCTTAGCGCGCGGGGAGGATGAAAAACTGTTTTTT
D gene: .
V gene: TRBV7-9
clone size: once
J gene: TRBJ1-4

CDR3 protein: CASSLPYRPLANVLTF
CDR3 DNA: TGTGCCAGCAGCTTGCCCTACAGGCCCCTGGCCAACGTCCTGACTTTC
D gene: .
V gene: TRBV7-9
clone size: .
J gene: TRBJ2-6

CDR3 protein: CAWSQGQDTQYF
CDR3 DNA: TGTGCCTGGTCGCAGGGACAAGATACGCAGTATTTT
D gene: .
V gene: TRBV30
clone size: .
J gene: TRBJ2-3

CDR3 protein: CASSQESSYNSPLHF
CDR3 DNA: TGTGCCAGCAGCCAAGAGAGCTCCTATAATTCACCCCTCCACTTT
D gene: .
V gene: TRBV5-4
clone size: .
J gene: TRBJ1-6

CDR3 protein: CATSSGTAGTGELFF
CDR3 DNA: TGTGCCACCTCTAGCGGAACTGCGGGAACCGGGGAGCTGTTTTTT
D gene: TRBD2
V gene: TRBV19
clone size: .
J gene: TRBJ2-2

CDR3 protein: CASSFAGGLAQYF
CDR3 DNA: TGTGCCAGCAGTTTCGCGGGGGGCCTAGCTCAGTACTTC
D gene: TRBD2
V gene: TRBV12-3/TRBV12-4
clone size: once
J gene: TRBJ2-4

CDR3 protein: CAISEPTATNEKLFF
CDR3 DNA: TGTGCCATCAGTGAACCAACGGCAACTAATGAAAAACTGTTTTTT
D gene: .
V gene: TRBV10-3
clone size: .
J gene: TRBJ1-4

CDR3 protein: CASSRGGRHEQYF
CDR3 DNA: TGTGCCAGCAGCCGCGGAGGCAGGCACGAGCAGTACTTC
D gene: .
V gene: TRBV11-2
clone size: .
J gene: TRBJ2-7

CDR3 protein: CASSLAPSAQETQYF
CDR3 DNA: TGTGCCAGCAGCCTCGCGCCTAGCGCCCAAGAGACCCAGTACTTC
D gene: .
V gene: TRBV5-5
clone size: once
J gene: TRBJ2-5

CDR3 protein: CAWSLRPDSTLWNSPLHF
CDR3 DNA: TGTGCCTGGAGTCTTCGACCCGACAGTACCTTATGGAATTCACCCCTCCACTTT
D gene: .
V gene: TRBV30
clone size: .
J gene: TRBJ1-6

CDR3 protein: CASSLGQGAHTEAFF
CDR3 DNA: TGTGCCAGCAGCCTGGGACAGGGGGCTCACACTGAAGCTTTCTTT
D gene: TRBD1
V gene: TRBV11-2
clone size: .
J gene: TRBJ1-1

CDR3 protein: CASSSLAGGYTDTQYF
CDR3 DNA: TGTGCCAGCAGTTCACTAGCGGGAGGCTACACAGATACGCAGTATTTT
D gene: TRBD2
V gene: TRBV27
clone size: .
J gene: TRBJ2-3

CDR3 protein: CAWSSGQGASEAFF
CDR3 DNA: TGTGCCTGGAGTAGCGGACAGGGGGCCTCTGAAGCTTTCTTT
D gene: TRBD1
V gene: TRBV30
clone size: .
J gene: TRBJ1-1

CDR3 protein: CASSQGGQYNEKLFF
CDR3 DNA: TGTGCCAGCAGCCAGGGTGGACAGTATAATGAAAAACTGTTTTTT
D gene: .
V gene: TRBV11-1
clone size: .
J gene: TRBJ1-4

CDR3 protein: CASTGGGNQPQHF
CDR3 DNA: TGCGCCAGCACGGGGGGGGGCAATCAGCCCCAGCATTTT
D gene: .
V gene: TRBV10-1
clone size: once
J gene: TRBJ1-5

CDR3 protein: CASSLGQSGRILDTQYF
CDR3 DNA: TGTGCCAGCAGCCTCGGACAGAGCGGGAGGATTCTAGATACGCAGTATTTT
D gene: TRBD2
V gene: TRBV7-9
clone size: .
J gene: TRBJ2-3

CDR3 protein: CASTSGDRDGNEQFF
CDR3 DNA: TGCGCCAGCACCTCCGGGGACAGGGATGGCAATGAGCAGTTCTTC
D gene: TRBD1
V gene: TRBV4-1
clone size: .
J gene: TRBJ2-1

CDR3 protein: CASSWGTSGDTDTQYF
CDR3 DNA: TGTGCCAGCAGCTGGGGGACTAGCGGAGACACAGATACGCAGTATTTT
D gene: TRBD2
V gene: TRBV5-5
clone size: .
J gene: TRBJ2-3

CDR3 protein: CASSSNRVQPQHF
CDR3 DNA: TGTGCCAGCAGTTCTAACAGGGTTCAGCCCCAGCATTTT
D gene: .
V gene: TRBV6-5
clone size: .
J gene: TRBJ1-5

CDR3 protein: CASSKPSPRVGLTQHF
CDR3 DNA: TGTGCCAGCAGCAAGCCTTCCCCCCGCGTCGGTCTGACCCAGCATTTT
D gene: .
V gene: TRBV21-1
clone size: .
J gene: TRBJ1-5

CDR3 protein: CASSEIGGVVAKNIQYF
CDR3 DNA: TGTGCCAGCAGTGAAATCGGCGGGGTGGTGGCCAAAAACATTCAGTACTTC
D gene: .
V gene: TRBV2
clone size: .
J gene: TRBJ2-4

CDR3 protein: CASSPLTGYGYTF
CDR3 DNA: TGTGCCAGCAGCCCCCTGACAGGCTATGGCTACACCTTC
D gene: .
V gene: TRBV28
clone size: .
J gene: TRBJ1-2

CDR3 protein: CASSSGEVISDTQYF
CDR3 DNA: TGTGCCAGCAGTTCCGGGGAGGTAATCTCAGATACGCAGTATTTT
D gene: .
V gene: TRBV27
clone size: .
J gene: TRBJ2-3